This is a list of T cell receptor beta chains from one sample in a study of PD-L1 blockade in urothelial cancer. The repertoire was sequenced with immunoSEQ multiplex PCR; TCRdb's copy has only in-frame clones and lacks some. The sample carries roughly 130,000 clones, around 85% recorded once. This specimen consisted of PBMCs, obtained around atezolizumab (anti-PD-L1) treatment. Receptor source: a man aged 50 to 60 with urothelial cancer. CDR3s include the opening cysteine and the closing phenylalanine or tryptophan. Fields, in order: clone size, D gene, V gene, J gene, CDR3 DNA, CDR3 protein. A D gene is named only where the DNA matches it firmly. Clone size is not always given. Where it is, it says once, few, many or a class for expanded clones.

NA,NA,TRBV6-1,TRBJ1-5,TGTGCCAGCAGTGGCACACCTTATAGCAATCAGCCCCAGCATTTT,CASSGTPYSNQPQHF
NA,NA,TRBV15,TRBJ1-3,TGTGCCACCAGCAGGGGTCTCGAGGGTACGAGAAACACCATATATTTT,CATSRGLEGTRNTIYF
NA,NA,TRBV5-1,TRBJ2-3,TGCGCCAGCAGCCCGGGGGGCACAGATACGCAGTATTTT,CASSPGGTDTQYF
NA,NA,TRBV6-5,TRBJ1-3,TGTGCCAGCAGTTACCAAGGGGGCTCTGGAAACACCATATATTTT,CASSYQGGSGNTIYF
NA,TRBD2,TRBV28,TRBJ2-1,TGTGCCAGCAGTTTAAGGGCGGGAGTCTACAATGAGCAGTTCTTC,CASSLRAGVYNEQFF
few,NA,TRBV5-4,TRBJ2-3,TGTGCCAGCAGCTTGGACCTAGCCGTAACCACAGATACGCAGTATTTT,CASSLDLAVTTDTQYF
NA,NA,TRBV4-1,TRBJ2-3,TGCGCCAGCAGCCAAGAAGCGGACGGAGCCCCGACAGATACGCAGTATTTT,CASSQEADGAPTDTQYF
few,NA,TRBV28,TRBJ1-5,TGTGCCAGCACCGAATCGGGTGAAGTCAATCAGCCCCAGCATTTT,CASTESGEVNQPQHF
once,NA,TRBV9,TRBJ1-1,TGTGCCAGCAGCGTCGTCCCGAACACTGAAGCTTTCTTT,CASSVVPNTEAFF
NA,TRBD2,TRBV5-1,TRBJ2-3,TGCGCCAGCAGCCCCGGGCGGCTAGCGGGGACCAAAGATACGCAGTATTTT,CASSPGRLAGTKDTQYF
NA,NA,TRBV6-5,TRBJ2-7,TGTGCCAGCAGTTATAAGGGGAACTACGAGCAGTACTTC,CASSYKGNYEQYF
NA,NA,TRBV30,TRBJ2-5,TGTGCCTGGAGGGGGGGGCAGTCCCAGTACTTC,CAWRGGQSQYF
NA,TRBD1,TRBV30,TRBJ1-1,TGTGCCTGGTTAACAGCGGACAGGGCAACGAACACTGAAGCTTTCTTT,CAWLTADRATNTEAFF
NA,TRBD2,TRBV9,TRBJ2-3,TGTGCCAGCAGCGCCAGACTAGCGGGGAGCACAGATACGCAGTATTTT,CASSARLAGSTDTQYF
NA,NA,TRBV9,TRBJ2-1,TGTGCCAGCAGCGTAGGTGACTATAGACTAAATGAGCAGTTCTTC,CASSVGDYRLNEQFF
NA,NA,TRBV7-9,TRBJ1-5,TGTGCCAGCAGCTTAGTGGGAGGAAGTCAGCCCCAGCATTTT,CASSLVGGSQPQHF
NA,NA,TRBV11-1,TRBJ2-4,TGTGCCAGCAGCTTAGGGTTAGGACAGCTAGCCAAAAACATTCAGTACTTC,CASSLGLGQLAKNIQYF
NA,NA,TRBV28,TRBJ2-1,TGTGCCAGCCTCTCCAGGGCAGGTGAGCAGTTCTTC,CASLSRAGEQFF
once,NA,TRBV18,TRBJ1-4,TGTGCCAGCTCACCCAGGGAAACGGAAAAACTGTTTTTT,CASSPRETEKLFF
NA,NA,TRBV7-9,TRBJ2-5,TGTGCCAGCAGCGTGGCAAGACAGGAAGAGACCCAGTACTTC,CASSVARQEETQYF
NA,NA,TRBV7-2,TRBJ1-1,TGTGCCAGCAGCTCTTCGCGGGCTGGGACTGAAGCTTTCTTT,CASSSSRAGTEAFF
NA,TRBD2,TRBV19,TRBJ2-5,TGTGCCAGTAGTTGGAGCGGGACTCAAGAGACCCAGTACTTC,CASSWSGTQETQYF